This T cell receptor (beta chain) was recovered during a study of shared clonotypes between healthy human individuals (dated by TCRdb to 2020 to 2022). With respect to the entire study: The cohort included three men and two women between 18 and 49 years of age. The study deeply sequenced blood TCR repertoires of about 5 healthy adults to estimate repertoire size and the extent of clonotype sharing between individuals. To increase sequencing depth and limit assay-specific biases, different laboratories used diverse techniques to prepare libraries and sequence TCR repertoires. Each donor's leukapheresis produced roughly between about 0.8 and 8.9 billion PBMCs. For each donor, three plates each were used for CD4 naive and CD4 memory, two plates were used for CD8 naive, and one plate was used for CD8 memory.

Using the deep immunoSEQ assay, TCR CDR3 regions were amplified from genomic DNA by multiplex PCR. Extracted genomic DNA from each cell subset was spread evenly across all wells of several immunoSEQ 96-well plates, with each plate serving as a replicate. Each replicate PCR for sorted subsets received roughly 200 ng genomic DNA, equal to about 29,000 T cell genomes. The purified libraries were quantified using a Qubit 3.0 fluorometer, sized with a Bioanalyzer 2100, and then quantified again using the KAPA Library Quantification kit. Each immunoSEQ 96-well plate was sequenced on its own single-read 150-cycle Illumina NextSeq 550 flow cell. Processing in the source paper ran as follows. Because only junctional sequences without quality scores were contained in the immunoSEQ output, filtering matching that applied to full-length reads could not be performed. Sequences were annotated with PyIR, a Python wrapper for IgBLAST v1.9, and V/J genes and CDR3 were assigned using IMGT germline references. Reads with weak V/J assignments (E-value above 1e-6), missing CDR3, stop codons, out-of-frame junctions, or ambiguous translated residues were removed. V3J clonotypes were defined as sequences sharing the same inferred V gene, J gene, and CDR3 amino acid sequence. To compute the percentage overlap between repertoires, the number of shared unique clonotypes was divided by the size of the smaller repertoire. Richness of each repertoire was evaluated using RTK rarefaction, the Chao1 estimator, and Recon v2.1 estimates of unobserved clonotypes. Generation probabilities for all TCRbeta clonotypes obtained by the gDNA method from several donors were computed using OLGA. The clones in this table, taken by TCRdb from immuneACCESS, are in-frame only. Not every clone is retained; where verified, under half of the shortfall comes from an unresolved V gene, and the cause of the rest is unknown. Clone size and V and J calls were adopted from that table, with D and trimming inferred from the DNA. Counted in this sample were about 680,000 clones; around 73% of them appeared once. The biggest ten clones account for under 2% of the sample.

Donors were healthy HIV-negative adults with no recently reported acute infections or vaccinations. Every donor was a Caucasian adult residing in Nashville, Tennessee, USA. CD4+ T cells were enriched by magnetic negative selection, after which naive cells were positively selected on CD45RA and the negative fraction was taken as the memory subset. Blood was collected by leukapheresis, and PBMCs were isolated by Ficoll-Histopaque density gradient centrifugation and then cryopreserved in liquid nitrogen vapor phase. Analytical flow cytometry was used to check the purity and quantity of every magnetically sorted T cell population. From each sorted fraction, genomic DNA was isolated and quantified by UV absorbance on a Nanodrop 2000c. In the case of this clone: The clone's antigen remains unknown. One base away there is no much larger clone; base qualities are not given.

The CDR3 holds 15 amino acids from the cysteine to the phenylalanine. Only the CDR3 DNA stays, 45 bases, in frame from base 1. V was cut back by 7 bases and J by 4 bases, leaving a gap of 17 bases between them. Per the germline V gene, MDHEN is the CDR1 and SYDVKM is the CDR2. General findings and caveats noted by the study authors: Estimated clonotype richness was generally larger for naive than for memory subsets. Pairwise subsampling led to the expectation that sequencing depth would affect the degree of clonotype sharing among donors. Compared with non-shared clonotypes, clonotypes shared by all four sorted-subset donors had higher generation probabilities. About 5% of naive CD4, 3% to 3.5% of naive CD8, approximately 2% of memory CD4, and about 0.4% of memory CD8 clonotypes were shared across four donors. The small number of donors limited the genetic and exposure-history diversity represented. Only blood was sampled, and tissue TCR repertoires likely differ from those in blood. Incomplete sequencing was indicated by rarefaction of sorted-subset datasets, despite the large sequencing depth.

The V and J genes are TRBV28 and TRBJ2-1; TRBD1 is a possible D gene, resting on 7 matching bases. This receptor was obtained from a woman in her 30s in good health. The sample was memory CD4+ T cells sorted from blood. What this sample's cell subset or site label stands for: CD45RA-negative fraction. DNA sequence: TGTGCCAGCATTTCCGGGCAGGGGGGTTACAATGAGCAGTTCTTC. The encoded protein is CASISGQGGYNEQFF.